This T cell receptor (beta chain) derives from a study of T cells in women clearing cervical HPV infection. Concerning this clone: The CDR3 end is not reached by the read, which stops 3 residues before it; the germline J gene fills it in.

Repertoires were generated with immunoSEQ multiplex PCR, while TCRdb's copy carries only in-frame clones and drops some. Recorded here are fewer than 35,000 clones; the top ten clones represent approximately 4.2%. Looked up from germline, CDR1 is KGHSH and CDR2 is LQKENI. The CDR3 loop spans 15 amino acids. Trimming took 3 bases from V and 1 from J, leaving 9 bases between them. The sequence was obtained from a woman aged 18 to 75 with a cervical HPV16 infection that either progressed to CIN3+ or cleared (not recorded which). The chain joins TRBV18 to TRBJ2-2; possible D gene TRBD1, 5 bases. Sequencing used blood buffy coat. This chain's CDR3 is CASSPGGQNTGELFF. CDR3 DNA, as far as it was read: TGTGCCAGCTCACCGGGCGGACAGAACACCGGGGAG.